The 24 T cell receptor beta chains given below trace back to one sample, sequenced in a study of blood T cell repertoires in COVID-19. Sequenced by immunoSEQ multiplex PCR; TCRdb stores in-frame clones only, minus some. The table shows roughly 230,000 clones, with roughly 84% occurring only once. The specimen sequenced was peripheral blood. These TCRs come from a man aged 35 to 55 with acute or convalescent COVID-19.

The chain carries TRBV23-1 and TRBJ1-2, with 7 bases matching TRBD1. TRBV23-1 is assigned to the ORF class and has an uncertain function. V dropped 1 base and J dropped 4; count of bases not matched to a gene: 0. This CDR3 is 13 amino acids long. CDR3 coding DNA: TGCGCCAGCAGTCAATGGGACAGCTATGGCTACACCTTC. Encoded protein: CASSQWDSYGYTF.

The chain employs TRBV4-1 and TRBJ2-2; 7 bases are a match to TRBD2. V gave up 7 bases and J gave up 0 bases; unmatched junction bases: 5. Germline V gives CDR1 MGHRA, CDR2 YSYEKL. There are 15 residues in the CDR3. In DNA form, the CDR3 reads TGCGCCAGCAACCCGGGAGGACCGAACACCGGGGAGCTGTTTTTT. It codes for CASNPGGPNTGELFF.

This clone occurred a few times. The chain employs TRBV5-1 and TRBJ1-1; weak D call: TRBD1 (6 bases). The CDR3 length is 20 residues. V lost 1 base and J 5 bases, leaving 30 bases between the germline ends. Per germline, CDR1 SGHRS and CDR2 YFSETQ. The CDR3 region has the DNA TGCGCCAGCAGCTTGAAAGGAGGTAGTGGGGGCCCCCCTGCTTGGACTGAAGCTTTCTTT. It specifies CASSLKGGSGGPPAWTEAFF. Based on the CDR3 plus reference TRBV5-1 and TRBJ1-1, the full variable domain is KAGVTQTPRYLIKTRGQQVTLSCSPISGHRSVSWYQQTPGQGLQFLFEYFSETQRNKGNFPGRFSGRQFSNSRSEMNVSTLELGDSALYLCASSLKGGSGGPPAWTEAFFGQGTRLTVV.

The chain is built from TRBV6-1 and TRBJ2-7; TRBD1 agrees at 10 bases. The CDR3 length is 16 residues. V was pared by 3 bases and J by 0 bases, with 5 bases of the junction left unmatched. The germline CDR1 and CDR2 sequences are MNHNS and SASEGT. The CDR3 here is CASSDRGQGSSYEQYF. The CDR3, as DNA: TGTGCCAGCAGTGATCGGGGACAGGGGAGCTCCTACGAGCAGTACTTC.

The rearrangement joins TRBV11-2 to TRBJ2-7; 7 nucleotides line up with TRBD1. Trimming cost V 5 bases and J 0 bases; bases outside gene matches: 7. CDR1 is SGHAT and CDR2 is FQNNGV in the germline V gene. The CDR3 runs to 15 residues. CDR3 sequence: CASSLAGTASYEQYF. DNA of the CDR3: TGTGCCAGCAGCCTCGCCGGGACAGCCTCCTACGAGCAGTACTTC. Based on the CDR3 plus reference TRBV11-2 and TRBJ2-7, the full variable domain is EAGVAQSPRYKIIEKRQSVAFWCNPISGHATLYWYQQILGQGPKLLIQFQNNGVVDDSQLPKDRFSAERLKGVDSTLKIQPAKLEDSAVYLCASSLAGTASYEQYFGPGTRLTVT.

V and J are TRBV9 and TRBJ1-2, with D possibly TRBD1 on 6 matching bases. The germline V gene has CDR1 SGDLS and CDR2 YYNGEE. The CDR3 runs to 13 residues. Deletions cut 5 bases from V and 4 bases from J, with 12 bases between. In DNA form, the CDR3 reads TGTGCCAGCAGTGGAGGACAGAGCTATGGCTACACCTTC. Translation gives CASSGGQSYGYTF.

The CDR3 nucleotides are TGTGCCAGCAGCCAAGATCCGAGAACGTACACTGAAGCTTTCTTT. Encoded protein: CASSQDPRTYTEAFF. The J gene is TRBJ1-1, the V gene TRBV14; D is unresolved. Germline values: CDR1 SGHDN, CDR2 FVKESK. Trimming removed 0 bases from V and 3 bases from J, with 11 bases in between. The CDR3 consists of 15 residues.

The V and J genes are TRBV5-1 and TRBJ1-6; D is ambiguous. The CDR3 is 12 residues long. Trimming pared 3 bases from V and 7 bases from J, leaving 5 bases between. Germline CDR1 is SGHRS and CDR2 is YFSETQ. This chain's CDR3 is CASSSLNSPLHF. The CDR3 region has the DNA TGCGCCAGCAGCTCCCTAAATTCACCCCTCCACTTT.

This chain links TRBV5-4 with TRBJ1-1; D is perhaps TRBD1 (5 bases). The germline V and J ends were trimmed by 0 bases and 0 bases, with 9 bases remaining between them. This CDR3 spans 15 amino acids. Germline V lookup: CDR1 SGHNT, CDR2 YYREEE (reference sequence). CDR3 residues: CASSLGGQMNTEAFF. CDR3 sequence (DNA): TGTGCCAGCAGCTTGGGGGGCCAGATGAACACTGAAGCTTTCTTT.

This CDR3 reads CASSLRQGYGYTF. The CDR3, as DNA: TGTGCCAGCAGTCTACGACAGGGGTATGGCTACACCTTC. This chain uses TRBV6-4 with TRBJ1-2; 8 bases agree with TRBD1. Germline assignment: CDR1 MRHNA and CDR2 SNTAGT. CDR3 length: 13 residues. V gave up 5 bases and J gave up 5 bases; unmatched junction bases: 4.

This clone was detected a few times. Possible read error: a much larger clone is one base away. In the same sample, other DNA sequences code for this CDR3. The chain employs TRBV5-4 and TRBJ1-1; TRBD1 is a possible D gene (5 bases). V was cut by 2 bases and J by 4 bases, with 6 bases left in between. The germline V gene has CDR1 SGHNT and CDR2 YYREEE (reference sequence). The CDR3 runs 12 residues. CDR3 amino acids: CASSLGVTEAFF. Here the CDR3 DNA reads TGTGCCAGCAGCTTAGGGGTCACTGAAGCTTTCTTT.

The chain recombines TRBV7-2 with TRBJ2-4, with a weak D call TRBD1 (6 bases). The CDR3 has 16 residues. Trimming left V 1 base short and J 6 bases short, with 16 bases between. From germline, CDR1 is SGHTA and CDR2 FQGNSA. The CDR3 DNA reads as TGTGCCAGCAGCTTAGGGTCCCTACGAGGGGGAAACATTCAGTACTTC. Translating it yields CASSLGSLRGGNIQYF.

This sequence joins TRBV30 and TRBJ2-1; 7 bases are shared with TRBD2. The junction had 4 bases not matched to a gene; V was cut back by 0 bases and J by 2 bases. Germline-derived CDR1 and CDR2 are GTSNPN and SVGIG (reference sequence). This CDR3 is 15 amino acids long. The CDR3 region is CAWSVLAGTYNEQFF. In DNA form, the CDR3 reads TGTGCCTGGAGTGTGTTAGCGGGTACCTACAATGAGCAGTTCTTC.

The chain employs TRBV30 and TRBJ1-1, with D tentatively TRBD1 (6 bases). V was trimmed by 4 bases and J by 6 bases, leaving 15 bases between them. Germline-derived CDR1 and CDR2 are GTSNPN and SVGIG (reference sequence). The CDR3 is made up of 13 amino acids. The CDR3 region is CAWTGIRGAEAFF. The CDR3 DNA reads TGTGCCTGGACGGGGATCAGGGGCGCTGAAGCTTTCTTT.

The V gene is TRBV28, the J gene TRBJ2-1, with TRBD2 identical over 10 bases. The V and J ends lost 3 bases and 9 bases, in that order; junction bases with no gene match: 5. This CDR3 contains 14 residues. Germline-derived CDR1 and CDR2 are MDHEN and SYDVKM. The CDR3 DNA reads TGTGCCAGCAGTTTGGGACTAGCGTCGTCTGAGCAGTTCTTC. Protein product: CASSLGLASSEQFF.

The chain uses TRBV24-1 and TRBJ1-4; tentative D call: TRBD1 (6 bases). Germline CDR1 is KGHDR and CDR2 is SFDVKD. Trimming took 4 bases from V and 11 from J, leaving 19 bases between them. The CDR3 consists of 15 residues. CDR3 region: CATSEYTSGQHKLFF. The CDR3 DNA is TGTGCCACCAGTGAGTACACATCGGGACAACATAAACTGTTTTTT.

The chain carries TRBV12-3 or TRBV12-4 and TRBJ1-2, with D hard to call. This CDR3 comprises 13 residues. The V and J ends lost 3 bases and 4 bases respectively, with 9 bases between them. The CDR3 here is CASSLMSSYGYTF. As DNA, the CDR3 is TGTGCCAGCAGTTTGATGTCGAGCTATGGCTACACCTTC.

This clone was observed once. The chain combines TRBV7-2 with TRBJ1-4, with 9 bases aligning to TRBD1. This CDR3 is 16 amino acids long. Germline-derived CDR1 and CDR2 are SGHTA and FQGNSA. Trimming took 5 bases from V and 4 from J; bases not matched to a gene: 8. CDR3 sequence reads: CASSPLPGQGNEKLFF. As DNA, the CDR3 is TGTGCCAGCAGCCCTTTGCCGGGACAGGGTAATGAAAAACTGTTTTTT.

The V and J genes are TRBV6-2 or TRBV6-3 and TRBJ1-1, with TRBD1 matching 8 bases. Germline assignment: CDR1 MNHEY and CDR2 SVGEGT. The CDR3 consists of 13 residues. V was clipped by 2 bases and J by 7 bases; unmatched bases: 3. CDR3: CASSYPTGGEAFF. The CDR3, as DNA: TGTGCCAGCAGTTACCCAACAGGGGGTGAAGCTTTCTTT.

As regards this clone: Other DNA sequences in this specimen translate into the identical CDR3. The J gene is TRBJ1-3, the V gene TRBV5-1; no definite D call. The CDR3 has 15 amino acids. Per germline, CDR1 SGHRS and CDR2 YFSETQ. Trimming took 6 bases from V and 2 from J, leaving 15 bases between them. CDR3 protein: CASTYLGEAGNTIYF. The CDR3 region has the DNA TGCGCCAGCACCTATCTCGGGGAAGCTGGAAACACCATATATTTT.

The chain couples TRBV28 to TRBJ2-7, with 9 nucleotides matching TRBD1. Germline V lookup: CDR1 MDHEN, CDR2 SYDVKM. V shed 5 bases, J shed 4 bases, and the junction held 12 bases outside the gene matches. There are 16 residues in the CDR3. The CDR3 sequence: CASSKPGQGVSYEQYF. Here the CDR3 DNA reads TGTGCCAGCAGTAAACCGGGACAGGGTGTTTCTTACGAGCAGTACTTC. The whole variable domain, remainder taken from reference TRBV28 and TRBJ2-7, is DVKVTQSSRYLVKRTGEKVFLECVQDMDHENMFWYRQDPGLGLRLIYFSYDVKMKEKGDIPEGYSVSREKKERFSLILESASTNQTSMYLCASSKPGQGVSYEQYFGPGTRLTVT.

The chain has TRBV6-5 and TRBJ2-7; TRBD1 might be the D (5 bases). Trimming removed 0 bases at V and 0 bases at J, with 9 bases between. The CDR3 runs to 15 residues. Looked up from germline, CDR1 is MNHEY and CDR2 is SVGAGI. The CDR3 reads CASSYSGVGSYEQYF. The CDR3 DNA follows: TGTGCCAGCAGTTACTCAGGGGTAGGCTCCTACGAGCAGTACTTC.

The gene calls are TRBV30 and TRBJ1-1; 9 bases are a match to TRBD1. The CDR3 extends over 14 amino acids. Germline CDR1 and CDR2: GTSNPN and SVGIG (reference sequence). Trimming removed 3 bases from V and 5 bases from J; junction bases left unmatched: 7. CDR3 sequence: CAWRELGQGTEAFF. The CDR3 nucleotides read TGTGCCTGGAGAGAACTGGGACAGGGAACTGAAGCTTTCTTT.

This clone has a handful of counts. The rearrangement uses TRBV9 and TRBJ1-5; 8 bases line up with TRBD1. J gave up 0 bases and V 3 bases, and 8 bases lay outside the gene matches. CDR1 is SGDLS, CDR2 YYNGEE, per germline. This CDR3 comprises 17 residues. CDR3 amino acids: CASSGGQGVGSNQPQHF. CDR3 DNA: TGTGCCAGCAGCGGCGGACAGGGCGTTGGTAGCAATCAGCCCCAGCATTTT.